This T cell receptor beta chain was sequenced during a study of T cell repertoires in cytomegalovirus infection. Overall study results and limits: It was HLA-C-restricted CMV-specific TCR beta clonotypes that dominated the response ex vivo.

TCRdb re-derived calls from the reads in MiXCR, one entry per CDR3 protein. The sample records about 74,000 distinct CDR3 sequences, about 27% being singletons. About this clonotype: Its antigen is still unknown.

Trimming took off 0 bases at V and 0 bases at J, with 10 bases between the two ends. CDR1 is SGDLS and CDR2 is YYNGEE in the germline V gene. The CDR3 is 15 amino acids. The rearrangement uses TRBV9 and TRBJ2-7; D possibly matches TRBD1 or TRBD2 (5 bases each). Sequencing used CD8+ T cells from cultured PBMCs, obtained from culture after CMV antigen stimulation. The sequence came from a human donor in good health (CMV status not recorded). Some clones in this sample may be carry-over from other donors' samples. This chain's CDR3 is CASSVGDGFSYEQYF. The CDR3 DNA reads TGTGCCAGCAGCGTAGGGGACGGTTTCTCCTACGAGCAGTACTTC. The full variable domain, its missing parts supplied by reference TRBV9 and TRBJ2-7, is DSGVTQTPKHLITATGQRVTLRCSPRSGDLSVYWYQQSLDQGLQFLIQYYNGEERAKGNILERFSAQQFPDLHSELNLSSLELGDSALYFCASSVGDGFSYEQYFGPGTRLTVT.